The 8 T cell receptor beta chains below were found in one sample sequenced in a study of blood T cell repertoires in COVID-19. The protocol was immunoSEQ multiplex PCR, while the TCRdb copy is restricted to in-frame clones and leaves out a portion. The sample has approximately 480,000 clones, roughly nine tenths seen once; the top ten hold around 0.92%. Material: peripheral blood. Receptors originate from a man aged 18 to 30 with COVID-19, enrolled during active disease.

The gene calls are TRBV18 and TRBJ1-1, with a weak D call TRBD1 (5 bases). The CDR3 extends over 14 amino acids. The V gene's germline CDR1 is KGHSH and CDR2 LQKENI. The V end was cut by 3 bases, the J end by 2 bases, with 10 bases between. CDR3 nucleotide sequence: TGTGCCAGCTCACCGGTGCAGGGAAACACTGAAGCTTTCTTT. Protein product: CASSPVQGNTEAFF.

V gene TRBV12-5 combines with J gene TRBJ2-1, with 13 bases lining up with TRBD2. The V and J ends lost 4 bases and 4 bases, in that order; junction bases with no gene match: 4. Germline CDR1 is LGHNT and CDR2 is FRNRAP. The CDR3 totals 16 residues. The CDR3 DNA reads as TGTGCTAGTGGTTACGGGACTAGCGGGGTTTACAATGAGCAGTTCTTC. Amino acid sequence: CASGYGTSGVYNEQFF.

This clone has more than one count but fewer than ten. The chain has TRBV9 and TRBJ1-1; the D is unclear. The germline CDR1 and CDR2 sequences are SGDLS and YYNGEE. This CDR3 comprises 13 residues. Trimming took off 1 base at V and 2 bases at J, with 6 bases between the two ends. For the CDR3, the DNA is TGTGCCAGCAGCGTATTCAGAAACACTGAAGCTTTCTTT. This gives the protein CASSVFRNTEAFF.

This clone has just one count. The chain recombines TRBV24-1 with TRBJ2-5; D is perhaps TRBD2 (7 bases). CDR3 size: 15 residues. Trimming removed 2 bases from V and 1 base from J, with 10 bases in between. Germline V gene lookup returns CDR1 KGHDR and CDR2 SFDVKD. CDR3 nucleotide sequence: TGTGCCACCAGTGATTGGGGAGGGGGCCAAGAGACCCAGTACTTC. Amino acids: CATSDWGGGQETQYF.

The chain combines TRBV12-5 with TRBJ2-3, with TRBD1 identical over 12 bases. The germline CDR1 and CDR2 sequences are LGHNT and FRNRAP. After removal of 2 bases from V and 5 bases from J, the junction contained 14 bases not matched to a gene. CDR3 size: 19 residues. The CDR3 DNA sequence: TGTGCTAGTGGTTTGCGCCCATCGGGACAGGGGGCGAACCTAGATACGCAGTATTTT. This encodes CASGLRPSGQGANLDTQYF.

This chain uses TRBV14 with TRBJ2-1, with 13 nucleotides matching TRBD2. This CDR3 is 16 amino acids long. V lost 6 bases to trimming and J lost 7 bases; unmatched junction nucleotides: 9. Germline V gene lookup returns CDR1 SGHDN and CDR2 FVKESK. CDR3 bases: TGTGCCAGCAGGGCGACTAGCGGGGGGATCATGAATGAGCAGTTCTTC. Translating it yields CASRATSGGIMNEQFF.

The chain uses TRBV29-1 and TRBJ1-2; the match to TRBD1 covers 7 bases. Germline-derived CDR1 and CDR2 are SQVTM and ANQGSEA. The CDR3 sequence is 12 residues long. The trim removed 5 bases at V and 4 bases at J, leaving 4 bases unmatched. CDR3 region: CSVSGQIYGYTF. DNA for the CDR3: TGCAGCGTTTCGGGACAGATCTATGGCTACACCTTC.

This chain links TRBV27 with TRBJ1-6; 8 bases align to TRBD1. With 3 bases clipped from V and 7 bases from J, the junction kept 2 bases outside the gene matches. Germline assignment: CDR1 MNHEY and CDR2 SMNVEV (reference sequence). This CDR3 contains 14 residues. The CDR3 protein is CASSFGTGNSPLHF. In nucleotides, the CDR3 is TGTGCCAGCAGTTTTGGGACAGGCAATTCACCCCTCCACTTT.